The following is a TCR beta chain sequence with its context. Its antigen is as yet unknown. This specimen comes from a study of cytomegalovirus exposure and HLA in healthy donors. Study-wide findings and caveats: TCR association rates varied by HLA locus in a later analysis, with DRB1 highest and HLA-C lowest.

The CDR3 totals 14 residues. Germline CDR1 reads SGHRS; CDR2 reads YFSETQ. V lost 0 bases and J lost 2, with 9 bases in between. Primers for the PCR totalled 60 Vbeta and 13 Jbeta. The protocol was immunoSEQ multiplex PCR, while the TCRdb copy is restricted to in-frame clones and leaves out a portion. The sample totals 56,000 or so clones. Sequencing used PBMCs. This clonotype was obtained from a female donor in good health and CMV-seronegative. The V call is TRBV5-1, the J call TRBJ2-7, with D tentatively TRBD2 (5 bases). CDR3 coding DNA: TGCGCCAGCAGCTTGGGAGGGCCCCCCTACGAGCAGTACTTC. Translated: CASSLGGPPYEQYF.